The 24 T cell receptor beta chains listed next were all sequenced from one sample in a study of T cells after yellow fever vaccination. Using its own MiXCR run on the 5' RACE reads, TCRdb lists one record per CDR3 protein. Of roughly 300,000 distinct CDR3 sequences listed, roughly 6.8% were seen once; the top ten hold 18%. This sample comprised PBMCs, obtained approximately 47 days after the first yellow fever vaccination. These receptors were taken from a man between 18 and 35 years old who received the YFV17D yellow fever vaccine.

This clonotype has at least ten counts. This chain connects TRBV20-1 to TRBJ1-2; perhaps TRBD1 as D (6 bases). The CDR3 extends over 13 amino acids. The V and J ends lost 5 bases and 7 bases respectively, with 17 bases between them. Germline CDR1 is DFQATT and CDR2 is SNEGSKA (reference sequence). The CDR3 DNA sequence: TGCAGTGCTGGATCAACAGGGAACAGTGGCTACACCTTC. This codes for CSAGSTGNSGYTF.

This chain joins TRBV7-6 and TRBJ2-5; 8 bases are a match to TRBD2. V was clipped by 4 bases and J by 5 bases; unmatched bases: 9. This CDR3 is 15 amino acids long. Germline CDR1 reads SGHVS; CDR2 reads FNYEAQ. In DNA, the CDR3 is TGTGCCAGCAGCTGGGAGGCGGGGGGCGTGGAGACCCAGTACTTC. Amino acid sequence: CASSWEAGGVETQYF.

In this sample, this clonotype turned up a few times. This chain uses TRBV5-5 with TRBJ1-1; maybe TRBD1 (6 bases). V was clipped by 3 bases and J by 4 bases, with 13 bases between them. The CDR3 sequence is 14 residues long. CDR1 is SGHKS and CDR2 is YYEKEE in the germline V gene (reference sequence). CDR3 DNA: TGTGCCAGCAGCTCTAGCAGGGGCCTCACTGAAGCTTTCTTT. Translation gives CASSSSRGLTEAFF.

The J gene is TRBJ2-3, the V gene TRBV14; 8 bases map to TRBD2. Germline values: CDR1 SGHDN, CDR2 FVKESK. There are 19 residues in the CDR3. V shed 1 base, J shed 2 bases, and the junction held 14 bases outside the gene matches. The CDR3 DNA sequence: TGTGCCAGCAGCCAAGTCCAGCGGGGGTCTCTACCCTCCACAGATACGCAGTATTTT. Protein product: CASSQVQRGSLPSTDTQYF.

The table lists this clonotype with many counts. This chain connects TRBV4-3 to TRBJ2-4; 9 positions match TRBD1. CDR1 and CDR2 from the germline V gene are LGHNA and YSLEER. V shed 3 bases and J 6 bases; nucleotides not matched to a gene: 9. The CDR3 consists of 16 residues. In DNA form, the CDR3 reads TGCGCCAGCAGCCACGCCGGGACAGGGCCGGGAAACATTCAGTACTTC. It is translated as CASSHAGTGPGNIQYF.

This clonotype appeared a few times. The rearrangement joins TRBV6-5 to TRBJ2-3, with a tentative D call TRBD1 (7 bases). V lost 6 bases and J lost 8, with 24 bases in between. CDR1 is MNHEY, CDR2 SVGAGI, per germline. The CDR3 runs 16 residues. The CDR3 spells CASSVTSGAQGGTQYF. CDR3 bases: TGTGCCAGCAGCGTGACATCCGGTGCGCAGGGGGGTACGCAGTATTTT.

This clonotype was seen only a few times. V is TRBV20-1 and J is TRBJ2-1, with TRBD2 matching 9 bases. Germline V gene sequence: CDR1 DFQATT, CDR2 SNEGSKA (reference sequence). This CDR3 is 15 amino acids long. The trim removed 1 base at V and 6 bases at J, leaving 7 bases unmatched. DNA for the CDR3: TGCAGTGCTAGAGCCCTAGCGGGGTTCCCCAATGAGCAGTTCTTC. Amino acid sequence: CSARALAGFPNEQFF.

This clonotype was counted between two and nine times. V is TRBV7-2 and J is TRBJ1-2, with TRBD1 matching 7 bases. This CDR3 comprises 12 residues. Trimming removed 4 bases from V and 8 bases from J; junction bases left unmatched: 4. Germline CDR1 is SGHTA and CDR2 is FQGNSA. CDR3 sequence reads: CASSSTGWGYTF. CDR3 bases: TGTGCCAGCAGCTCGACAGGGTGGGGCTACACCTTC.

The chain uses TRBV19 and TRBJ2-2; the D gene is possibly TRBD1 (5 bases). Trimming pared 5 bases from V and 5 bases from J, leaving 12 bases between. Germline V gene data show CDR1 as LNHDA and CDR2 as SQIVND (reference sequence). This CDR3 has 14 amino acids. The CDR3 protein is CASSSGALTGELFF. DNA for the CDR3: TGTGCCAGTAGTTCTGGGGCCCTAACCGGGGAGCTGTTTTTT.

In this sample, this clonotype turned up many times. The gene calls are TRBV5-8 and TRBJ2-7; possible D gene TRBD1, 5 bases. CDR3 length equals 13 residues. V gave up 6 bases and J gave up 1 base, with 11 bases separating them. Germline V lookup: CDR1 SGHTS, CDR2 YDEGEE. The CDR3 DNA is TGTGCCAGCACCAAGGGGCCTTCCTACGAGCAGTACGTC. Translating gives CASTKGPSYEQYV.

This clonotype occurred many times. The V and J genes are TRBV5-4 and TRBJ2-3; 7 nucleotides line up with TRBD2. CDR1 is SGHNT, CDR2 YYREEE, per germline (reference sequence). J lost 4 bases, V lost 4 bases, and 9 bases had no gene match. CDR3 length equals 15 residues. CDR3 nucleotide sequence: TGTGCCAGCAGCGGCGGGGACCGGGAGGCAGATACGCAGTATTTT. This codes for CASSGGDREADTQYF.

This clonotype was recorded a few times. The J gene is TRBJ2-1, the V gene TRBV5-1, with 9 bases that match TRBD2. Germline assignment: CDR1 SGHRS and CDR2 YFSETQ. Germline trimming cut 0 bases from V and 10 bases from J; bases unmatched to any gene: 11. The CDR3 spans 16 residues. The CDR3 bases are TGCGCCAGCAGCTTGGCTGGCGGGGGGGCCAAAGGCGAGCAGTTCTTC. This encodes CASSLAGGGAKGEQFF.

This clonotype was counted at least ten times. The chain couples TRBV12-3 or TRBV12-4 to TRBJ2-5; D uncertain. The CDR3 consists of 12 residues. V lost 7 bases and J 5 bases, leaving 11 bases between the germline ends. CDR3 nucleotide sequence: TGTGCCAGCACTCATAGTAAGGAGACCCAGTACTTC. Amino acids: CASTHSKETQYF.

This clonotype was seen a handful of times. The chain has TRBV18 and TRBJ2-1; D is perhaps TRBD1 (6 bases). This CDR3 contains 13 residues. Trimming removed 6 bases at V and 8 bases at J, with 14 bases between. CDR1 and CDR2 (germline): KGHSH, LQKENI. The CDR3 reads CASSAHRADEQFF. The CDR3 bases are TGTGCCAGCTCGGCGCACAGGGCCGATGAGCAGTTCTTC.

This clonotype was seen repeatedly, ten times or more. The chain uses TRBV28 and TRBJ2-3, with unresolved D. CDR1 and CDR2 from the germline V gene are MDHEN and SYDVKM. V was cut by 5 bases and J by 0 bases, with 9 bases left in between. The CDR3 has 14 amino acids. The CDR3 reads CASSGSDSTDTQYF. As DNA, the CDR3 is TGTGCCAGCAGTGGCTCGGACAGCACAGATACGCAGTATTTT.

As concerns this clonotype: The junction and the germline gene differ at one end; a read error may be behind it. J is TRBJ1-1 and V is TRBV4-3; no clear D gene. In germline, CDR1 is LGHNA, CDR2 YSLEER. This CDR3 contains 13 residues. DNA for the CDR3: TGCGCCAGCAGCCTACAACTATCCGACACGGCTGGTTTT. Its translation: CASSLQLSDTAGF.

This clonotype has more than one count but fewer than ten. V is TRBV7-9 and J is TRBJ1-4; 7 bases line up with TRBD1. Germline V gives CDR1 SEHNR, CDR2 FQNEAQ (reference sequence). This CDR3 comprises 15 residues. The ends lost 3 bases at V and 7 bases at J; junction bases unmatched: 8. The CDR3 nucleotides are TGTGCCAGCAGCTTCGCCGGCGACAGGGCTGAAAAACTGTTTTTT. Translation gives CASSFAGDRAEKLFF.

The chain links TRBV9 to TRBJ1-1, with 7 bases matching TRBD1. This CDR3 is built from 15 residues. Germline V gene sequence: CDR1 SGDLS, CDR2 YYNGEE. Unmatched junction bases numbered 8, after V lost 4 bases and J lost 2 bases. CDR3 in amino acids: CASSPTTGDNTEAFF. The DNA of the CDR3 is TGTGCCAGCAGCCCGACCACAGGGGACAACACTGAAGCTTTCTTT.

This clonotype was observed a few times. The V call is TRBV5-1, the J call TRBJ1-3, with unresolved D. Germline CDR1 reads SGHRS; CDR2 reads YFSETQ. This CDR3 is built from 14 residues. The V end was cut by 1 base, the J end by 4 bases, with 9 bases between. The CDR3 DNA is TGCGCCAGCAGCTTGACCGCCTGGGGAAACACCATATATTTT. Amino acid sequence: CASSLTAWGNTIYF.

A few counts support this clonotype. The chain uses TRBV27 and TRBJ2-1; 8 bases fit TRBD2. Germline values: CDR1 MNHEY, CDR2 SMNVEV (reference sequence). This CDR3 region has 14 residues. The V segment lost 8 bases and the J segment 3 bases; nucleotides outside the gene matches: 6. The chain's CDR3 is CASQAGALYNEQFF. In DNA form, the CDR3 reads TGTGCCAGCCAAGCGGGGGCCCTCTACAATGAGCAGTTCTTC.

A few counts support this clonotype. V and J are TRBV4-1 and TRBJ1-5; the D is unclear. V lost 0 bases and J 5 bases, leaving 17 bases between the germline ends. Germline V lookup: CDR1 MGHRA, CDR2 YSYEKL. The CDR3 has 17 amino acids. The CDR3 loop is CASSQESIAQRYQPQHF. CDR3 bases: TGCGCCAGCAGCCAAGAATCAATAGCACAGAGATATCAGCCCCAGCATTTT.

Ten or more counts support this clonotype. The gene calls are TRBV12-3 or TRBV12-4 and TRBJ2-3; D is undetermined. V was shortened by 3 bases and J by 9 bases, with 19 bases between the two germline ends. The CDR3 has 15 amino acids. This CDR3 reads CASSFGSTGIPTQYF. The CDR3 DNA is TGTGCCAGCAGTTTCGGGTCTACCGGAATACCAACGCAGTATTTT.

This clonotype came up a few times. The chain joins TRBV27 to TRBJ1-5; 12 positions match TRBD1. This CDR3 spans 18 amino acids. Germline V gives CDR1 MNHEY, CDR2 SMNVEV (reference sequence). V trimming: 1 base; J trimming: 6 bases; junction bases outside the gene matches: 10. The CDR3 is CASSLFPPGQGAVQPQHF. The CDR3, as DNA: TGTGCCAGCAGTTTATTTCCACCGGGACAGGGGGCTGTTCAGCCCCAGCATTTT.

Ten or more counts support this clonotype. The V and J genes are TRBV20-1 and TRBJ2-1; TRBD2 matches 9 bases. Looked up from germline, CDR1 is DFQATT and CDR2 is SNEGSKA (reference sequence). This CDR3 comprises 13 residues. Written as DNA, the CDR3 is TGCAGCGCGGGCGGCGGGGGGGTAAATGAGCAGTTCTTC. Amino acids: CSAGGGGVNEQFF.